This TCR beta chain comes out of a study of cytomegalovirus exposure and HLA in healthy donors. Study-wide results and caveats: High specificity and sensitivity for cytomegalovirus status were reported for the classifier. Most TCR sequences were seen very rarely across donors, but some public TCRs occurred in many. It was about 150 TCR beta chains that were listed as cytomegalovirus-associated.

Deletions cut 5 bases from V and 5 bases from J, with 12 bases between. CDR3 size: 13 residues. Germline loops: CDR1 LNHDA, CDR2 SQIVND (reference sequence). Among the 120 subjects of the validation cohort, separate from the roughly 730-subject first cohort, were the donors. A word on this clone: The target antigen is unknown.

Generated by immunoSEQ multiplex PCR, the TCRdb table keeps only in-frame clones and is missing some. The sample has 110,000 or so clones; 86% are singletons. The origin of this receptor is a woman aged 18-29 years in good health and CMV-seropositive. The sequenced sample consisted of PBMCs. The chain combines TRBV19 with TRBJ2-5; D not certain. The CDR3 DNA is TGTGCCAGTAGTCCCCGTGTGAGGGAGACCCAGTACTTC. It is translated as CASSPRVRETQYF. The full variable domain, rest sourced from reference TRBV19 and TRBJ2-5, is DGGITQSPKYLFRKEGQNVTLSCEQNLNHDAMYWYRQDPGQGLRLIYYSQIVNDFQKGDIAEGYSVSREKKESFPLTVTSAQKNPTAFYLCASSPRVRETQYFGPGTRLLVL.